Presented here are 22 T cell receptor beta chains from one specimen sequenced in a study of blood T cell repertoires in COVID-19. The assay was immunoSEQ multiplex PCR, and TCRdb's table has in-frame clones only and misses some. The sample includes 150,000 to 200,000 clones, approximately 80% of them seen just once. Source material: peripheral blood. Source of these receptors: a woman in her forties or fifties with active or convalescent COVID-19.

The chain joins TRBV28 to TRBJ2-5; D may be TRBD1 (5 bases). V dropped 5 bases and J dropped 6 bases, with 7 bases sitting between them. Germline V gene sequence: CDR1 MDHEN, CDR2 SYDVKM. The CDR3 sequence is 11 residues long. CDR3 amino acids: CASSGAKTQYF. CDR3 nucleotide sequence: TGTGCCAGCAGTGGGGCGAAGACCCAGTACTTC.

V and J are TRBV6-1 and TRBJ2-2, with TRBD1 identical over 7 bases. Per the germline V gene, CDR1 is MNHNS and CDR2 is SASEGT. CDR3 length equals 15 residues. Trimming at V came to 2 bases and at J to 4 bases, leaving 4 bases not matched to a gene. The CDR3 DNA reads TGTGCCAGCAGTGAACCGGGACAGAGCACCGGGGAGCTGTTTTTT. Encoded protein: CASSEPGQSTGELFF.

The chain joins TRBV4-2 to TRBJ2-5, with TRBD2 matching over 8 bases. With V trimmed by 0 bases and J by 2 bases, 8 bases remained unmatched. This CDR3 is 17 amino acids long. Germline lookup yields CDR1 LGHNA and CDR2 YNFKEQ. The CDR3 DNA reads TGTGCCAGCAGCCAAGATCGGGCGGGGGGTATACAAGAGACCCAGTACTTC. Amino acid sequence: CASSQDRAGGIQETQYF.

The chain links TRBV5-5 to TRBJ1-1; D is ambiguous. Trimming cost V 0 bases and J 0 bases, with 15 bases left between them. Germline assignment: CDR1 SGHKS and CDR2 YYEKEE (reference sequence). The CDR3 runs 17 residues. In DNA form, the CDR3 reads TGTGCCAGCAGCTTGGCGGTTGGCGGTGGCATGAACACTGAAGCTTTCTTT. It yields the protein CASSLAVGGGMNTEAFF.

This clone was seen a handful of times. The rearrangement uses TRBV2 and TRBJ2-7, with D tentatively TRBD1 (6 bases). The germline V gene encodes CDR1 SNHLY and CDR2 FYNNEI. The V end was cut by 6 bases, the J end by 6 bases, with 15 bases between. This CDR3 has 13 amino acids. CDR3 bases: TGTGCCAGCAGCCCCCAGGGGCTTATCGAGCAGTACTTC. It specifies CASSPQGLIEQYF.

The chain links TRBV9 to TRBJ1-6; no clear D. Germline lookup yields CDR1 SGDLS and CDR2 YYNGEE. The CDR3 sequence is 14 residues long. V lost 4 bases to trimming and J lost 5 bases, with 10 bases between them. The CDR3 bases are TGTGCCAGCAGCTTCGACGGAGATAATTCACCCCTCCACTTT. Amino acids: CASSFDGDNSPLHF.

The chain combines TRBV28 with TRBJ2-1, with 8 bases identical to TRBD2. This CDR3 comprises 15 residues. The junction had 7 bases not matched to a gene; V was cut back by 3 bases and J by 6 bases. Germline V CDR1 and CDR2: MDHEN, SYDVKM. DNA for the CDR3: TGTGCCAGCAGTTTTCGAGCGGGAGTAACCAATGAGCAGTTCTTC. Protein product: CASSFRAGVTNEQFF.

The chain employs TRBV7-3 and TRBJ2-7; 10 nucleotides agree with TRBD1. Germline lookup yields CDR1 SGHTA and CDR2 FQGTGA. V trimming: 5 bases; J trimming: 5 bases; junction bases outside the gene matches: 6. The CDR3 sequence is 14 residues long. The CDR3 loop is CASSKTGGSDEQYF. Here the CDR3 DNA reads TGTGCCAGCAGCAAGACAGGGGGCAGCGACGAGCAGTACTTC.

In the case of this clone: One end of the junction varies from germline; a read error may be responsible. This chain uses TRBV7-2 with TRBJ2-3, with 11 bases aligning to TRBD1. CDR3 length: 16 residues. CDR1 SGHTA and CDR2 FQGNSA come from the germline V gene. Written as DNA, the CDR3 is TGTGCCAGCAGCCTAGCGAGGACAGGGGGCGGGGATACGCAGTATTTT. Residues: CASSLARTGGGDTQYF.

The chain has TRBV28 and TRBJ1-1; D is possibly TRBD1 (5 bases). Trimming stripped 3 bases from V and 6 bases from J, with 26 bases between. This CDR3 contains 18 residues. The germline CDR1 and CDR2 sequences are MDHEN and SYDVKM. As DNA, the CDR3 is TGTGCCAGCAGTTTCACATTTGGACATTTGGACCTTAACGCTGAAGCTTTCTTT. This gives the protein CASSFTFGHLDLNAEAFF.

Notes on this clone: The junction does not match germline at one end; this may be a read error. The rearrangement uses TRBV7-7 and TRBJ2-5; D may be TRBD1 (5 bases). Germline values: CDR1 SSHAT, CDR2 FNYEAQ (reference sequence). The CDR3 totals 13 residues. The CDR3 DNA sequence: TGTGCTAGCAGCTTAGGGCAGGGAGAGACCCAGTACTTC. Amino acid sequence: CASSLGQGETQYF.

The chain combines TRBV28 with TRBJ2-5; TRBD1 matches at 7 bases. With 0 bases clipped from V and 3 bases from J, the junction kept 7 bases outside the gene matches. This CDR3 comprises 16 residues. CDR1 is MDHEN, CDR2 SYDVKM, per germline. CDR3 sequence reads: CASSLWTGNFKETQYF. DNA of the CDR3: TGTGCCAGCAGTTTATGGACAGGGAACTTCAAAGAGACCCAGTACTTC. Based on the CDR3 plus reference TRBV28 and TRBJ2-5, the full variable domain is DVKVTQSSRYLVKRTGEKVFLECVQDMDHENMFWYRQDPGLGLRLIYFSYDVKMKEKGDIPEGYSVSREKKERFSLILESASTNQTSMYLCASSLWTGNFKETQYFGPGTRLLVL.

The rearrangement links TRBV20-1 to TRBJ1-1, with D hard to call. The CDR3 is 10 residues long. Germline CDR1 reads DFQATT; CDR2 reads SNEGSKA (reference sequence). V gave up 8 bases and J gave up 1 base, with 5 bases separating them. The CDR3 region is CSCGNTEAFF. CDR3 nucleotides: TGCAGTTGCGGGAACACTGAAGCTTTCTTT.

The J gene is TRBJ1-2, the V gene TRBV28, with TRBD1 identical over 9 bases. CDR3 length equals 15 residues. CDR1 MDHEN and CDR2 SYDVKM come from the germline V gene. After removal of 5 bases from V and 2 bases from J, the junction contained 6 bases not matched to a gene. The CDR3 sequence: CASSPPDRGNYGYTF. The CDR3 DNA follows: TGTGCCAGCAGTCCCCCCGACAGGGGGAACTATGGCTACACCTTC.

This chain links TRBV9 with TRBJ2-1; 12 bases match TRBD2. This CDR3 spans 15 amino acids. The germline V gene has CDR1 SGDLS and CDR2 YYNGEE. J gave up 8 bases and V 2 bases, and 5 bases lay outside the gene matches. The CDR3 sequence is CASSVTSGRQDEQFF. CDR3 bases: TGTGCCAGCAGCGTTACTAGCGGGAGGCAGGATGAGCAGTTCTTC.

This clone was counted only a few times. V is TRBV3-1 (or the pseudogene TRBV3-2) and J is TRBJ2-2, with 8 bases aligning to TRBD1. The V gene's germline CDR1 is LGHDT and CDR2 YNNKEL (reference sequence). The CDR3 totals 15 residues. The trim removed 5 bases at V and 8 bases at J, leaving 10 bases unmatched. The CDR3 DNA reads as TGTGCCAGCAGCTGGGCCAGGGGGCTATCAGGGGAGCTGTTTTTT. It is translated as CASSWARGLSGELFF.

V is TRBV20-1 and J is TRBJ2-1, with D perhaps TRBD2 (6 bases). This CDR3 is built from 14 residues. V was trimmed by 3 bases and J by 7 bases, leaving 16 bases between them. CDR1 is DFQATT, CDR2 SNEGSKA, per germline (reference sequence). The CDR3 region has the DNA TGCAGTGCTAGTGTGGCCGGGAGTAGAAATGAGCAGTTCTTC. This encodes CSASVAGSRNEQFF.

The chain combines TRBV28 with TRBJ1-4, with TRBD1 matching 11 bases. V shed 6 bases and J 5 bases; nucleotides not matched to a gene: 2. CDR1 MDHEN and CDR2 SYDVKM come from the germline V gene. This CDR3 has 14 amino acids. The CDR3 nucleotides read TGTGCCAGCAGCAGGGACAGGGGGAATGAAAAACTGTTTTTT. It is translated as CASSRDRGNEKLFF.

The chain recombines TRBV19 with TRBJ1-5; 10 nucleotides align to TRBD1. V dropped 9 bases and J dropped 4; count of bases not matched to a gene: 15. Germline V lookup: CDR1 LNHDA, CDR2 SQIVND (reference sequence). The CDR3 has 17 amino acids. CDR3 loop: CASSFGTGVGGNQPQHF. The CDR3, as DNA: TGTGCCAGCTCATTCGGGACAGGGGTAGGTGGGAATCAGCCCCAGCATTTT.

The sample holds one count of this clone. Other DNA sequences within the sample encode an identical CDR3. The rearrangement links TRBV7-2 to TRBJ1-1, with TRBD1 identical over 8 bases. Trimming removed 4 bases from V and 5 bases from J; junction bases left unmatched: 3. This CDR3 region has 13 residues. In germline, CDR1 is SGHTA, CDR2 FQGNSA. The CDR3 region has the DNA TGTGCCAGCAGCTCCGACAGGGGAACTGAAGCTTTCTTT. It translates to CASSSDRGTEAFF.

Only a few counts were recorded for this clone. This chain connects TRBV18 to TRBJ2-1; 14 bases fit TRBD2. The CDR3 runs to 15 residues. V shed 2 bases and J 10 bases; nucleotides not matched to a gene: 4. Germline CDR1 reads KGHSH; CDR2 reads LQKENI. In nucleotides, the CDR3 is TGTGCCAGCTCACCATCGACTAGCGGGAGGGGCGAGCAGTTCTTC. Amino acid sequence: CASSPSTSGRGEQFF.

The gene calls are TRBV6-2 or TRBV6-3 and TRBJ2-1; 16 bases fit TRBD2. The CDR3 loop spans 15 amino acids. The V segment lost 5 bases and the J segment 8 bases; nucleotides outside the gene matches: 3. Looked up from germline, CDR1 is MNHEY and CDR2 is SVGEGT. CDR3 residues: CASSDGTSGRDEQFF. DNA for the CDR3: TGTGCCAGCAGTGACGGGACTAGCGGGAGGGATGAGCAGTTCTTC.